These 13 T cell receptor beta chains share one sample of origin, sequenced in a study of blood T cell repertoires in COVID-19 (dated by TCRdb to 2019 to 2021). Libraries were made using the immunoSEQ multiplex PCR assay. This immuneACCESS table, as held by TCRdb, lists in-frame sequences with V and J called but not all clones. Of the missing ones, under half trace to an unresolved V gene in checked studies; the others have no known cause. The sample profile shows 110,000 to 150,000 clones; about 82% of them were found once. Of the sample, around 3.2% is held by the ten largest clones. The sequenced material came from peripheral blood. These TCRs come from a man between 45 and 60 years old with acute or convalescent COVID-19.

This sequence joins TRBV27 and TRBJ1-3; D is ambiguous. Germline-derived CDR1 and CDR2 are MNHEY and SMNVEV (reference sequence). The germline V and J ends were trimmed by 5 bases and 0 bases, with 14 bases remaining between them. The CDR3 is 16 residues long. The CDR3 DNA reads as TGTGCCAGCAGTCGCATGGGTGGGCCCTCTGGAAACACCATATATTTT. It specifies CASSRMGGPSGNTIYF.

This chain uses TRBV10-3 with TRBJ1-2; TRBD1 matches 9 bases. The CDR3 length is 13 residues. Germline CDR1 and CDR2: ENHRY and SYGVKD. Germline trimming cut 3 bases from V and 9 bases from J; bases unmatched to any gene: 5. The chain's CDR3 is CAISDTDRGRYTF. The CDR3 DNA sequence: TGTGCCATCAGTGACACGGACAGGGGACGCTACACCTTC.

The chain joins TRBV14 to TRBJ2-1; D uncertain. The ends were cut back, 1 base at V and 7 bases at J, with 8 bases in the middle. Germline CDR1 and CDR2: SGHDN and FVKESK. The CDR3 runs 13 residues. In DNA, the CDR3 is TGTGCCAGCAGCCAAGGTCTAGGAAATGAGCAGTTCTTC. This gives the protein CASSQGLGNEQFF.

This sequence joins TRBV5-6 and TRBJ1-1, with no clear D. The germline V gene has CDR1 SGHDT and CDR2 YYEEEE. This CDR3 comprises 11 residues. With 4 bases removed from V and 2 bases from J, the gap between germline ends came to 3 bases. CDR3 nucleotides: TGTGCCAGCAGCCTAAACACTGAAGCTTTCTTT. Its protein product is CASSLNTEAFF.

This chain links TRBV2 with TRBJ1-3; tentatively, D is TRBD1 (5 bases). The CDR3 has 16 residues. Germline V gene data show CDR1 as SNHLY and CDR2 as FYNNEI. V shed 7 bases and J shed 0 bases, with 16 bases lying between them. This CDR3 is CASKQGLSLSGNTIYF. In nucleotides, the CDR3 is TGTGCCAGCAAGCAGGGCCTATCTCTCTCTGGAAACACCATATATTTT.

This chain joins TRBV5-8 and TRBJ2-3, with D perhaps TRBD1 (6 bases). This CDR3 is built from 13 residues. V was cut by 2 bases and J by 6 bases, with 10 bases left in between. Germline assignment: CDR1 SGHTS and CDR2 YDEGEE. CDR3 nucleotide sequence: TGTGCCAGCAGCTTCTTAAGGGGGGATACGCAGTATTTT. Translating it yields CASSFLRGDTQYF. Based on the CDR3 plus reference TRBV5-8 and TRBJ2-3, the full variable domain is EAGVTQSPTHLIKTRGQQATLRCSPISGHTSVYWYQQALGLGLQFLLWYDEGEERNRGNFPPRFSGRQFPNYSSELNVNALELEDSALYLCASSFLRGDTQYFGPGTRLTVL.

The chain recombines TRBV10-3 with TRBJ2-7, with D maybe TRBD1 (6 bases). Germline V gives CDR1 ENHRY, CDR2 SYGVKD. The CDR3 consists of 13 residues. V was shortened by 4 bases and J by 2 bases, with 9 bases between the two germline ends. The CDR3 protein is CAISGQEAYEQYF. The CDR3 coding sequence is TGTGCCATCAGTGGACAGGAAGCCTACGAGCAGTACTTC.

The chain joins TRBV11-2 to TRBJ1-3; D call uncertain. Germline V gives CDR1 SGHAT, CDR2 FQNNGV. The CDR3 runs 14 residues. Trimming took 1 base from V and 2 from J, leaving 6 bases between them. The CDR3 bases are TGTGCCAGCAGCTTAGGGTTAGCTGGAAACACCATATATTTT. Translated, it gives CASSLGLAGNTIYF.

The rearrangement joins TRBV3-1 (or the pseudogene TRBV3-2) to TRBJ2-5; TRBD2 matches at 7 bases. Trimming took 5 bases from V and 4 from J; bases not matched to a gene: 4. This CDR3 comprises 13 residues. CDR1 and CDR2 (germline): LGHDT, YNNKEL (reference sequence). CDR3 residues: CASSTLARETQYF. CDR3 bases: TGTGCCAGCAGCACACTAGCGCGAGAGACCCAGTACTTC.

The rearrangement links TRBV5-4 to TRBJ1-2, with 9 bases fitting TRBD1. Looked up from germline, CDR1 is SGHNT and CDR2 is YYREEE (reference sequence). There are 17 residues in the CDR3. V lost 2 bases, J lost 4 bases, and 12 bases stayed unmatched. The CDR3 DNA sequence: TGTGCCAGCAGCTTCGGGACAGGGTACGGTGGCGGCTATGGCTACACCTTC. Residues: CASSFGTGYGGGYGYTF.

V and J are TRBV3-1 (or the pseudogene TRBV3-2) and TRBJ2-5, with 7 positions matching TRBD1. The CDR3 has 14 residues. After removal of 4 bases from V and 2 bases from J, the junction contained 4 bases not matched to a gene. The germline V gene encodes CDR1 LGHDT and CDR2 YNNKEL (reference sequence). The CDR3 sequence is CASSLLGQQETQYF. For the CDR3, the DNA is TGTGCCAGCAGCCTCCTGGGACAGCAAGAGACCCAGTACTTC.

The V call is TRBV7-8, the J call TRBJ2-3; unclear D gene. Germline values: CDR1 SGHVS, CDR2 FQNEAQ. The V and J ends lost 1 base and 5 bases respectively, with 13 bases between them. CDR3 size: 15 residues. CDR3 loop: CASSLVGRKEDTQYF. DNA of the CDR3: TGTGCCAGCAGCTTAGTGGGCAGGAAGGAAGATACGCAGTATTTT.

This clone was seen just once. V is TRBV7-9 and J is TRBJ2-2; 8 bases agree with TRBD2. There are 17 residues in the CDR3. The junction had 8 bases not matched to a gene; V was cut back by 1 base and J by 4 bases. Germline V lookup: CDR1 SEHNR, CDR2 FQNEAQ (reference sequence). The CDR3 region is CASSLEYSGGSTGELFF. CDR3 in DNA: TGTGCCAGCAGCTTAGAATACAGCGGGGGTAGCACCGGGGAGCTGTTTTTT.